These T cell receptor beta chains were read from a single sample in a study of coeliac disease. Sequenced by immunoSEQ multiplex PCR; TCRdb stores in-frame clones only, minus some. The sample includes over 3,500 clones, roughly three quarters of them seen just once. The specimen sequenced was intraepithelial lymphocytes from the gut. These receptors were taken from a man aged 25-45 years with celiac disease. Each CDR3 is given with its conserved first and last residue. A D gene is named only where the DNA matches it firmly. Size is stated for part of the rows, as once, few or many counts, or as a class when the clone is expanded.

TRBJ2-1 NA TRBD1 TRBV11-2 CASTWTGSYNEQFF TGTGCCAGCACCTGGACAGGGTCCTACAATGAGCAGTTCTTC
TRBJ2-7 NA NA TRBV4-1 CASSRASRGSYEQYF TGCGCCAGCAGCCGGGCCAGTCGGGGGTCCTACGAGCAGTACTTC
TRBJ1-4 NA NA TRBV7-6 CASSRGRATNEKLFF TGTGCCAGCAGCCGAGGGAGGGCAACTAATGAAAAACTGTTTTTT
TRBJ1-1 NA NA TRBV7-9 CASGAGTEAFF TGTGCCAGCGGGGCTGGCACTGAAGCTTTCTTT
TRBJ2-5 NA NA TRBV16 CASSPTGAQETQYF TGTGCCAGCAGTCCAACGGGAGCCCAAGAGACCCAGTACTTC
TRBJ2-5 NA TRBD2 TRBV19 CASSIARGLGGTQYF TGTGCCAGTAGTATAGCCCGGGGACTAGGCGGGACCCAGTACTTC
TRBJ1-1 NA NA TRBV5-1 CASSLGGFQGGSEAFF TGCGCCAGCAGCTTGGGGGGTTTTCAGGGTGGTTCTGAAGCTTTCTTT
TRBJ1-1 NA NA TRBV6-6 CASSYLENTKAFF TGTGCCAGCAGTTACTTGGAGAACACTAAAGCTTTCTTT
TRBJ1-2 NA NA TRBV5-1 CASSLDWGDYGYTF TGCGCCAGCAGCTTGGACTGGGGAGACTATGGCTACACCTTC
TRBJ2-1 NA NA TRBV7-9 CASSLRDPGNNEQFF TGTGCCAGCAGCTTGCGTGATCCGGGGAACAATGAGCAGTTCTTC
TRBJ2-1 NA NA TRBV7-9 CASSRGGGSNREQFF TGTGCCAGCAGCAGGGGGGGCGGGAGTAATCGTGAGCAGTTCTTC
TRBJ1-5 once NA TRBV10-2 CASSESSAAPQHF TGCGCCAGCAGTGAGTCGTCAGCGGCGCCCCAGCATTTT
TRBJ2-2 NA TRBD1 TRBV27 CASSPTGTGRTGELFF TGTGCCAGCAGTCCCACCGGGACAGGGCGAACCGGGGAGCTGTTTTTT
TRBJ2-3 NA TRBD2 TRBV27 CASSLAGGRHTDTQYF TGTGCCAGCAGTCTAGCGGGGGGTCGGCACACAGATACGCAGTATTTT
TRBJ2-2 NA NA TRBV7-8 CASSLGGLAGELFF TGTGCCAGCAGCTTAGGGGGACTTGCCGGGGAGCTGTTTTTT
TRBJ1-5 NA NA TRBV21-1 CASSPGLLHWHYQPQHF TGTGCCAGCAGTCCCGGACTACTACATTGGCATTATCAGCCCCAGCATTTT
TRBJ2-2 NA NA TRBV9 CASSAHQRANTGELFF TGTGCCAGCAGCGCGCACCAGCGGGCGAACACCGGGGAGCTGTTTTTT
TRBJ1-4 NA TRBD1 TRBV9 CASSTTGGQGEKLFF TGTGCCAGCAGCACGACAGGGGGCCAAGGCGAAAAACTGTTTTTT
TRBJ2-7 NA NA TRBV6-1 CATWRGGDSYEQYF TGTGCCACCTGGAGGGGGGGGGACTCCTACGAGCAGTACTTC
TRBJ1-5 few NA TRBV9 CASSETGNQPQHF TGTGCCAGCAGCGAAACAGGGAATCAGCCCCAGCATTTT
TRBJ2-1 NA NA TRBV7-3 CASSLMGALYNEQFF TGTGCCAGCAGCTTAATGGGGGCTTTATACAATGAGCAGTTCTTC